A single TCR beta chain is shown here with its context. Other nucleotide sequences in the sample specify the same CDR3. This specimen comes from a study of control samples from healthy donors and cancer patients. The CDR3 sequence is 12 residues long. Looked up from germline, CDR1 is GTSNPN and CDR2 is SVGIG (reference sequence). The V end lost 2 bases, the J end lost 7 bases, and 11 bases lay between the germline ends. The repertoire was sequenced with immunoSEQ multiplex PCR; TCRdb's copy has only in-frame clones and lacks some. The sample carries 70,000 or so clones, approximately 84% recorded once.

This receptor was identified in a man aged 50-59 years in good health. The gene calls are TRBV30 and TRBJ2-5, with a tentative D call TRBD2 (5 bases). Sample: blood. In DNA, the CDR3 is TGTGCCTGGAGTCCTCCCCGGGGGACCCAGTACTTC. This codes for CAWSPPRGTQYF.